Below are 10 T cell receptor beta chains sequenced from a single sample in a study of molecular identifiers for immune sequencing clone quantification (dated by TCRdb to between 2018 and 2020). The library was generated by PCR. These reads were obtained on a NextSeq 500. TCRdb trimmed public reads at Q25 via fastp, called clones via MiXCR and kept in-frame beta chains. CDR3 protein sequences are deduplicated, and each keeps its most common genes and DNA. This sample lists tens of thousands of distinct CDR3 sequences; roughly 24% were detected once. The biggest ten clones account for around 0.97% of the sample. Specimen: naive CD8+ T cells from blood, with Jurkat cell RNA spiked in. According to the study, the label for this sample's cell subset or site signals: FACS-sorted CD8+CD4-CCR7+CD45RA+ naive T cells. The receptors were sampled from a human donor in good health. Some libraries in this study had Jurkat cell RNA spiked in.

This clonotype was observed many times. The CDR3 is CSARQPGLGAETQYF. As DNA, the CDR3 is TGCAGTGCTAGACAACCGGGACTAGGCGCTGAGACCCAGTACTTC. This chain links TRBV20-1 with TRBJ2-5; 8 bases are a match to TRBD2. The CDR3 totals 15 residues. With 2 bases clipped from V and 5 bases from J, the junction kept 10 bases outside the gene matches. The germline V gene encodes CDR1 DFQATT and CDR2 SNEGSKA (reference sequence).

This clonotype was observed a handful of times. This sequence joins TRBV4-1 and TRBJ2-3; 10 nucleotides match TRBD1. The CDR3 loop spans 17 amino acids. The germline gives CDR1 MGHRA, CDR2 YSYEKL. The V segment lost 4 bases and the J segment 8 bases; nucleotides outside the gene matches: 15. The CDR3, as DNA: TGCGCCAGCAGCCCTCCCCCGGGACAGGGGTATGCAGGTACGCAGTATTTT. Protein: CASSPPPGQGYAGTQYF.

This clonotype was detected ten times or more. The V call is TRBV11-2, the J call TRBJ2-3, with 7 bases that match TRBD2. V lost 5 bases and J lost 1; bases outside the gene matches: 6. The CDR3 covers 15 residues. Germline V gene data show CDR1 as SGHAT and CDR2 as FQNNGV. DNA for the CDR3: TGTGCCAGCAGCATTCAGCGGGACGGCACAGATACGCAGTATTTT. Amino acid sequence: CASSIQRDGTDTQYF.

Only a few counts were recorded for this clonotype. A much more abundant neighbour one base away suggests this may be a read error. The rearrangement joins TRBV6-2 or TRBV6-3 to TRBJ2-7; the D gene is possibly TRBD2 (6 bases). There are 13 residues in the CDR3. Germline-derived CDR1 and CDR2 are MNHEY and SVGEGT. Here the CDR3 DNA reads TGTGCCATCGACGCCGCGACGGACTACAAGCAGTACTTC. Amino acids: CAIDAATDYKQYF.

This clonotype was picked up many times. This rearrangement joins TRBV6-5 to TRBJ2-5; the match to TRBD2 covers 8 bases. The CDR3 totals 15 residues. The J segment lost 4 bases and the V segment lost 1 base, leaving 5 bases of the junction unmatched. From germline, CDR1 is MNHEY and CDR2 SVGAGI. The CDR3 DNA is TGTGCCAGCAGTTACTGGGCGGGAGGTGGAGAGACCCAGTACTTC. It yields the protein CASSYWAGGGETQYF.

As regards this clonotype: Being one base from a much bigger clone, this may be a read error. V gene TRBV29-1 combines with J gene TRBJ2-1; the match to TRBD1 covers 9 bases. Germline V gene sequence: CDR1 SQVTM, CDR2 ANQGSEA. The trim removed 3 bases at V and 4 bases at J, leaving 4 bases unmatched. The length of the CDR3 is 14 residues. The CDR3 DNA reads as TGCAGCGTTGAGAGGACAGGGGATTACAATGAGCAGTTCTTC. This translates into CSVERTGDYNEQFF.

In this sample, this clonotype turned up many times. This chain joins TRBV14 and TRBJ2-5; the D is unclear. CDR1 is SGHDN, CDR2 FVKESK, per germline. CDR3 length: 13 amino acids. Trimming removed 5 bases from V and 5 bases from J, with 12 bases in between. CDR3 in amino acids: CASSLGIQETQYF. The CDR3 coding sequence is TGTGCCAGCAGCTTAGGGATACAGGAGACCCAGTACTTC.

Remarks on this clonotype: A much larger clone differs from this one at a single base, so this may be a read error. This chain links TRBV6-6 with TRBJ2-7; 7 bases fit TRBD2. CDR1 is MNHNY, CDR2 SVGAGI, per germline (reference sequence). This CDR3 spans 13 amino acids. The CDR3 DNA reads TGTGCCAGCAGTTACTCAGCGGGGTTAGAGCGGTACTTC. Amino acid sequence: CASSYSAGLERYF.

This clonotype has a count of ten or more. This chain links TRBV6-5 with TRBJ2-2; TRBD1 is a possible D gene (5 bases). There are 14 residues in the CDR3. Trimming took off 7 bases at V and 0 bases at J, with 9 bases between the two ends. Germline V gene sequence: CDR1 MNHEY, CDR2 SVGAGI. CDR3 sequence reads: CASTDRPNTGELFF. The CDR3 DNA sequence: TGTGCCAGCACCGACAGACCGAACACCGGGGAGCTGTTTTTT.

This clonotype was seen at least ten times. The chain carries TRBV11-1 and TRBJ1-1; tentative D call: TRBD1 (5 bases). Germline lookup yields CDR1 SGHAT and CDR2 FQDESV (reference sequence). Trimming stripped 5 bases from V and 4 bases from J, with 14 bases between. This CDR3 has 14 amino acids. The DNA for the CDR3 is TGTGCCAGCAGCCTCCGAGGGGTGCCCACTGAAGCTTTCTTT. Its protein is CASSLRGVPTEAFF. The complete variable domain, with remaining parts taken from reference TRBV11-1 and TRBJ1-1, reads EAEVAQSPRYKITEKSQAVAFWCDPISGHATLYWYRQILGQGPELLVQFQDESVVDDSQLPKDRFSAERLKGVDSTLKIQPAELGDSAMYLCASSLRGVPTEAFFGQGTRLTVV.